This T cell receptor (beta chain) was documented in a study of blood T cell repertoires in COVID-19. This CDR3 has 17 residues. Germline CDR1 SGHTA, CDR2 FQGNSA. The J segment lost 0 bases and the V segment lost 2 bases, leaving 8 bases of the junction unmatched. The data were produced by immunoSEQ multiplex PCR, yet TCRdb's version contains in-frame clones alone and is incomplete. This table holds 90,000 or so clones, about 84% found once. The gene calls are TRBV7-2 and TRBJ1-1; 8 bases agree with TRBD1. The material sequenced was peripheral blood. This sequence originates from an elderly man with active or convalescent COVID-19. CDR3 DNA sequence: TGTGCCAGCAGCTTAACCAGGGGGCTAAGGTTGAACACTGAAGCTTTCTTT. The encoded protein is CASSLTRGLRLNTEAFF. Full variable domain (remainder filled in from reference TRBV7-2 and TRBJ1-1): GAGVSQSPSNKVTEKGKDVELRCDPISGHTALYWYRQSLGQGLEFLIYFQGNSAPDKSGLPSDRFSAERTGGSVSTLTIQRTQQEDSAVYLCASSLTRGLRLNTEAFFGQGTRLTVV.